This is a list of T cell receptor beta chains from one sample in a study of tumor-infiltrating lymphocytes in primary liver carcinoma. In TCRdb, the multiplex PCR reads were re-called with MiXCR into one record per CDR3 protein. The sample has fewer than 30,000 distinct CDR3 sequences, 78% seen once. Specimen: liver tumor tissue from sampling region 3. These receptors all stem from a man aged 40-49 years with primary liver carcinoma and hepatitis B virus infection. Each CDR3 is given with its conserved first and last residue. The D gene is left open where the match is weak. Clone size is not always given. Where it is, it says once, few, many or a class for expanded clones.

abundance,d_gene,j_gene,len,v_gene,CDR3aa,CDR3nt
-,-,TRBJ2-1,17,TRBV7-9,CDSNLPYQGPKTNEHLF,TGCGACAGCAACTTACCATATCAGGGGCCTAAAACAAATGAGCACTTGTTC
-,TRBD2,TRBJ2-1,17,TRBV7-8,CASSLLRGSGRINEQFF,TGTGCCAGCAGCTTGTTAAGGGGTAGCGGGAGAATCAATGAGCAGTTCTTT
-,TRBD1,TRBJ2-2,16,TRBV4-1,CANNDLDRGLAGELFF,TGCGCTAACAACGATCTGGACAGGGGGTTAGCCGGGGAGCTGTTTTTT
-,-,TRBJ2-1,14,TRBV6-2/TRBV6-3,CASKGGTDYDERFF,TGTGCCAGCAAGGGCGGGACTGACTACGATGAGCGGTTCTTC
-,-,TRBJ2-7,14,TRBV6-1,CAAKPVGSYYEQYF,TGTGCCGCAAAACCAGTCGGGAGCTATTACGAGCAGTACTTC
once,-,TRBJ2-5,13,TRBV29-1,CNGLTQGMDTQYF,TGTAACGGACTCACTCAGGGGATGGATACCCAGTACTTC
few,-,TRBJ1-2,15,TRBV10-2,CASGDTGEVYHGYTF,TGCGCCAGCGGGGACACTGGGGAGGTTTACCATGGCTACACCTTC
-,TRBD1,TRBJ1-5,17,TRBV12-3/TRBV12-4,CASCSLGAGGAVPGQHF,TGTGCCAGCTGTTCCCTGGGGGCAGGGGGGGCCGTTCCTGGCCAGCATTTT
once,TRBD2,TRBJ2-5,16,TRBV11-2,CASGQTPYGGKETQYF,TGTGCCAGTGGCCAGACTCCTTACGGGGGGAAAGAGACCCAGTACTTC
many,TRBD2,TRBJ2-1,15,TRBV5-1,CASSSREVSYNEQFF,TGCGCCAGCAGCTCGCGGGAGGTCTCCTACAATGAGCAGTTCTTC